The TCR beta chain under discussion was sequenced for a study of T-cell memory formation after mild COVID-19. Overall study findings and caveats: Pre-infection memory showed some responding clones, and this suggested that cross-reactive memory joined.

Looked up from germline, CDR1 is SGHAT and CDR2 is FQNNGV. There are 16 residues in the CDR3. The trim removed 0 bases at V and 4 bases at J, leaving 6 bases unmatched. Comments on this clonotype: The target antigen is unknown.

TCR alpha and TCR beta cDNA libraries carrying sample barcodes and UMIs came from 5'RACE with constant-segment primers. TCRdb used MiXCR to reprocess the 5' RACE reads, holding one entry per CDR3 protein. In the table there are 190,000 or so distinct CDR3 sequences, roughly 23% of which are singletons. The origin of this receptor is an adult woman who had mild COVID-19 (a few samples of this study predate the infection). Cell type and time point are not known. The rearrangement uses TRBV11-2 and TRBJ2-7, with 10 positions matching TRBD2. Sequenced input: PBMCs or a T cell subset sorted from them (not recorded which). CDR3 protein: CASSLDTASGRYEQYF. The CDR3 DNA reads TGTGCCAGCAGCTTAGATACGGCTAGCGGGAGATACGAGCAGTACTTC.